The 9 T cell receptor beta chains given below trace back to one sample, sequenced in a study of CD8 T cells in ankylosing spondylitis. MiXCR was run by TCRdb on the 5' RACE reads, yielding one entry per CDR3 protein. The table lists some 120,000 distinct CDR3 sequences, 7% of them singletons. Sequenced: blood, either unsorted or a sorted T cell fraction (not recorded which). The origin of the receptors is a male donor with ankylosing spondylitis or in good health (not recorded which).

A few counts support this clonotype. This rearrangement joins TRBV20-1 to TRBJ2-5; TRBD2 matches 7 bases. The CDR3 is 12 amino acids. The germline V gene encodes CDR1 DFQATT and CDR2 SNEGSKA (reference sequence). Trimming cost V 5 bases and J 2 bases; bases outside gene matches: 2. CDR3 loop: CSAGGEQETQYF. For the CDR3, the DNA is TGCAGTGCTGGGGGGGAACAAGAGACCCAGTACTTC.

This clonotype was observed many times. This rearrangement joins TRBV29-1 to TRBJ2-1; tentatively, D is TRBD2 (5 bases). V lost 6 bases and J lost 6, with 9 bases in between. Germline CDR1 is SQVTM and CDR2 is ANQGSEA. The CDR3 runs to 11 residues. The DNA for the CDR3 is TGCAGCGTGCAAGAGGGCAATGAGCAGTTCTTC. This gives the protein CSVQEGNEQFF.

CDR3 DNA: TGTGCCAGCACCTCTTTTGGGAATGAGCAGTTCTTC. This sequence encodes CASTSFGNEQFF. The chain joins TRBV7-2 to TRBJ2-1, with D hard to call. This CDR3 has 12 amino acids. Per the germline V gene, CDR1 is SGHTA and CDR2 is FQGNSA. Trimming left V 7 bases short and J 7 bases short, with 11 bases between.

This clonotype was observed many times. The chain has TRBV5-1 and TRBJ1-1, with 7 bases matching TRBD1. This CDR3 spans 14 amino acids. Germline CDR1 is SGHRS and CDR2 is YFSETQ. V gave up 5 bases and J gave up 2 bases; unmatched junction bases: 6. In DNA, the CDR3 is TGCGCCAGCAGTCGGGACAGCCTTAACACTGAAGCTTTCTTT. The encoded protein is CASSRDSLNTEAFF.

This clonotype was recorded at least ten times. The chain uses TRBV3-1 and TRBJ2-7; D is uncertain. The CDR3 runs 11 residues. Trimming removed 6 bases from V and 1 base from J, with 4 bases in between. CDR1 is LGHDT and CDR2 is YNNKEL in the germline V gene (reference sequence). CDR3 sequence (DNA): TGTGCCAGCAGTCAGTCCTACGAGCAGTACTTC. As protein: CASSQSYEQYF.

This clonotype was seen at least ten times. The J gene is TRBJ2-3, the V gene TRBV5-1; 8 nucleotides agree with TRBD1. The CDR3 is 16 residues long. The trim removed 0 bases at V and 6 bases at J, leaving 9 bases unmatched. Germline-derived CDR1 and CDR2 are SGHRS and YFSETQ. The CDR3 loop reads CASSLGRGLVTDTQYF. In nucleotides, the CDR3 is TGCGCCAGCAGCTTGGGCAGGGGGCTCGTGACGGATACGCAGTATTTT.

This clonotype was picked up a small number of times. CDR3 bases: TGTGCCAGCAGTAGATGGGGATATAGCAATCAGCCCCAGCATTTT. Protein: CASSRWGYSNQPQHF. This chain joins TRBV12-3 or TRBV12-4 and TRBJ1-5; unclear D gene. The CDR3 runs to 15 residues. V shed 5 bases and J shed 0 bases, with 11 bases lying between them.

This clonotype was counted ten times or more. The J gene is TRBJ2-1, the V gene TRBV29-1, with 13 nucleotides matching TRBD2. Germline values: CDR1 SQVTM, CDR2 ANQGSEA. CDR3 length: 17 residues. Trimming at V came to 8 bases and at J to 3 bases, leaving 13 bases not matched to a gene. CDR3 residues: CSLGGLAGVGGYNEQFF. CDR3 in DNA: TGCAGCCTCGGAGGACTAGCGGGAGTAGGGGGCTACAATGAGCAGTTCTTC.

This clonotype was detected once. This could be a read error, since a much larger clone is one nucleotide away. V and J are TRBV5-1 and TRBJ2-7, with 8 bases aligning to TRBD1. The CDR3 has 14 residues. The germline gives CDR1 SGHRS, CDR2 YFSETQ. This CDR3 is CAGSSDRGNYEQYF. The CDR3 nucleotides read TGCGCCGGCAGCTCAGACAGGGGAAACTACGAGCAGTACTTC.